A selection of T cell receptor beta chains follows, all from one sample in a study of beta chain features in type 1 diabetes. Only in-frame clones appear in the TCRdb table, and some are missing; sequencing was by immunoSEQ multiplex PCR. Of about 230,000 clones in the sample, about 9.3% were seen once. Sequencing was done on a sample of naive CD4+ T cells from blood. The receptor source for this set is a woman under 30 in good health. CDR3s include the opening cysteine and the closing phenylalanine or tryptophan. The order of the fields is CDR3 protein, CDR3 DNA, clone size, J gene, V gene, D gene. A D gene is named only where the DNA matches it firmly. Clone size is not always given. Where it is, it says once, few, many or a class for expanded clones.

CASSLTGSDYGYTF	TGTGCCAGCAGCTTGACAGGGTCAGACTATGGCTACACCTTC	few	TRBJ1-2	TRBV5-5	-
CASSPDRDTGELFF	TGCGCCAGCAGCCCTGACAGGGACACCGGGGAGCTGTTTTTT	-	TRBJ2-2	TRBV5-1	TRBD1
CAIPPEQGPLRNSPLHF	TGCGCCATCCCCCCCGAACAGGGCCCTTTAAGGAATTCACCCCTCCACTTT	-	TRBJ1-6	TRBV23-1	-
CASSGEGQGQPQHF	TGTGCCAGCAGTGGGGAGGGACAGGGTCAGCCCCAGCATTTT	few	TRBJ1-5	TRBV2	TRBD1
CASSLAGTGELFF	TGTGCCAGCAGCTTGGCTGGCACCGGGGAGCTGTTTTTT	few	TRBJ2-2	TRBV7-9	-
CASSLLGRGLADSNTDTQYF	TGTGCCAGCAGCCTTCTCGGTAGGGGACTAGCGGACAGTAACACAGATACGCAGTATTTT	-	TRBJ2-3	TRBV4-2	TRBD2
CASPRQDSNYGYTF	TGTGCCAGCCCTCGCCAGGACAGTAACTATGGCTACACCTTC	few	TRBJ1-2	TRBV6-1	-
CASSLSTGTRGANVLTF	TGTGCCAGCAGCTTATCGACAGGGACGAGAGGGGCCAACGTCCTGACTTTC	-	TRBJ2-6	TRBV5-4	TRBD1
CASKRVTDTGELFF	TGTGCCAGCAAGCGGGTTACGGACACCGGGGAGCTGTTTTTT	-	TRBJ2-2	TRBV6-5	-
CASSPGTGPDTQYF	TGTGCCAGCAGTCCCGGGACAGGGCCAGATACGCAGTATTTT	-	TRBJ2-3	TRBV6-1	TRBD1
CASSLERSYNEQFF	TGCGCCAGCAGCTTGGAGCGGTCCTACAATGAGCAGTTCTTC	-	TRBJ2-1	TRBV5-1	-
CASSIRRRGGDTQYF	TGTGCCAGTAGTATCCGGCGGAGGGGAGGAGATACGCAGTATTTT	-	TRBJ2-3	TRBV19	-
CASGLAGGYNEQFF	TGCGCCAGCGGACTGGCGGGAGGGTACAATGAGCAGTTCTTC	-	TRBJ2-1	TRBV5-1	TRBD2
CASRGTGNNSPLHF	TGTGCCAGCAGGGGGACAGGGAATAATTCACCCCTCCACTTT	-	TRBJ1-6	TRBV6-5	TRBD1
CSVGPSVRLTYGYTF	TGCAGCGTTGGCCCCTCTGTTCGATTGACTTATGGCTACACCTTC	-	TRBJ1-2	TRBV29-1	-
CASSLGLAGTSYNEQFF	TGCGCCAGCAGCTTGGGTCTAGCGGGAACATCCTACAATGAGCAGTTCTTC	-	TRBJ2-1	TRBV5-1	TRBD2
CASSVQGAGVTEAFF	TGTGCCAGCAGCGTCCAGGGGGCTGGTGTGACTGAAGCTTTCTTT	few	TRBJ1-1	TRBV9	TRBD1
CASSLVDYYNEQFF	TGCGCCAGCAGCTTGGTGGACTATTACAATGAGCAGTTCTTC	-	TRBJ2-1	TRBV5-1	-
CASVSPGYEQYF	TGTGCCAGCGTGTCCCCGGGCTACGAGCAGTACTTC	few	TRBJ2-7	TRBV7-2	-
CASSYSFRDEQFF	TGTGCCAGCAGTTACTCTTTCCGGGATGAGCAGTTCTTC	few	TRBJ2-1	TRBV6-6	-
CASSIGQTSSGNTIYF	TGCGCCAGCAGCATAGGACAGACAAGCTCTGGAAACACCATATATTTT	few	TRBJ1-3	TRBV5-1	-
CASSLGREGIYNEQFF	TGCGCCAGCAGCTTGGGGAGAGAGGGAATCTACAATGAGCAGTTCTTC	few	TRBJ2-1	TRBV5-1	-
CASSRGQGRRNTEAFF	TGTGCCAGCAGCCGGGGACAGGGGAGGCGGAACACTGAAGCTTTCTTT	few	TRBJ1-1	TRBV14	TRBD1
CASSSPGQGNTIYF	TGTGCCAGCAGCTCACCGGGACAGGGAAACACCATATATTTT	few	TRBJ1-3	TRBV7-6	TRBD1
CASKTGGRGYTF	TGTGCCAGCAAGACAGGGGGCAGGGGCTACACCTTC	-	TRBJ1-2	TRBV6-5	TRBD1
CASSLGASGAYEQYF	TGCGCCAGCAGCTTGGGGGCTAGCGGAGCCTACGAGCAGTACTTC	few	TRBJ2-7	TRBV5-1	TRBD2
CASSGQTSGSHEQYF	TGTGCCAGCAGCGGACAGACTAGCGGGAGCCACGAGCAGTACTTC	few	TRBJ2-7	TRBV5-4	TRBD2
CASSLTGNYGYTF	TGTGCCAGCAGCTTGACAGGGAACTATGGCTACACCTTC	few	TRBJ1-2	TRBV6-1	TRBD1